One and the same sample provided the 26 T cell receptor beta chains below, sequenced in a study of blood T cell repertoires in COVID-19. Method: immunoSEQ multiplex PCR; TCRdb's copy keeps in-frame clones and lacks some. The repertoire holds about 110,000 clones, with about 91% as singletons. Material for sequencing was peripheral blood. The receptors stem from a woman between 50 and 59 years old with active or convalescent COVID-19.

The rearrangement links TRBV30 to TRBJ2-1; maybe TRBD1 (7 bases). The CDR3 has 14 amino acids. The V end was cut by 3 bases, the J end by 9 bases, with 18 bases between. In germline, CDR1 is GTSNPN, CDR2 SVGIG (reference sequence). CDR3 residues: CAWSRAGGSAEQFF. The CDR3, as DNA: TGTGCCTGGAGCAGGGCAGGGGGGAGCGCTGAGCAGTTCTTC. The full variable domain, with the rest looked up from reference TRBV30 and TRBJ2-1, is SQTIHQWPATLVQPVGSPLSLECTVEGTSNPNLYWYRQAAGRGLQLLFYSVGIGQISSEVPQNLSASRPQDRQFILSSKKLLLSDSGFYLCAWSRAGGSAEQFFGPGTRLTVL.

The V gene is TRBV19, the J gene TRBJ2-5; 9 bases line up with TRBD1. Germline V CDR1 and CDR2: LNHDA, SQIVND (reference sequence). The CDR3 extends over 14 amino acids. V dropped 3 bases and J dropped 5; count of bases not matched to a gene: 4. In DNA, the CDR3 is TGTGCCAGTAGTATCACAGGGGGCGGGGAGACCCAGTACTTC. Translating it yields CASSITGGGETQYF.

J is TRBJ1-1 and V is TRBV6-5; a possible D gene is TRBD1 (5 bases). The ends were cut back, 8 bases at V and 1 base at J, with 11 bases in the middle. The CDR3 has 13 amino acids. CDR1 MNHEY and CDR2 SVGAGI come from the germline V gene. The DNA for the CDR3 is TGTGCCAGCTGGGTACAGGCGAACACTGAAGCTTTCTTT. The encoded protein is CASWVQANTEAFF.

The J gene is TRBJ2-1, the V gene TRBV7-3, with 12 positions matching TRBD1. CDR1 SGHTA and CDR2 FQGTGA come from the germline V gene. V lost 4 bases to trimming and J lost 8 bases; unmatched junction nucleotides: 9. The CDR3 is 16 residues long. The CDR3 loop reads CASSSTRDRGLDEQFF. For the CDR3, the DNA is TGTGCCAGCAGCTCGACCAGGGACAGGGGGCTCGATGAGCAGTTCTTC.

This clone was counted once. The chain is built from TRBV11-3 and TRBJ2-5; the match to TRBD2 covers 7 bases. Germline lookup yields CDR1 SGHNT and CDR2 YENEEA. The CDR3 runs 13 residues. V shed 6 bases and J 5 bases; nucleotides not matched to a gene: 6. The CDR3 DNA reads TGTGCCAGCAGAAGAGCGGGATCGGAGACCCAGTACTTC. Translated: CASRRAGSETQYF.

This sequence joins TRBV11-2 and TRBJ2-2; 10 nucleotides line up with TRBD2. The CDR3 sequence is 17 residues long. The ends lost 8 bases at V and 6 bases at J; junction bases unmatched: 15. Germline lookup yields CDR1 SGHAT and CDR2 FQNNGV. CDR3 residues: CASALRAGGLAAGELFF. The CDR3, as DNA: TGTGCCAGCGCTCTTCGAGCGGGAGGGCTTGCGGCCGGGGAGCTGTTTTTT.

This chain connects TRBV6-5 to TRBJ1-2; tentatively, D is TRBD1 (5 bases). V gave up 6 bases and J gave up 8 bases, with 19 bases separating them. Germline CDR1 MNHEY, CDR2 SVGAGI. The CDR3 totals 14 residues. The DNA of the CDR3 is TGTGCCAGCAGCCCGGCTGGGGGGGAAATGGGCTACACCTTC. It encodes CASSPAGGEMGYTF.

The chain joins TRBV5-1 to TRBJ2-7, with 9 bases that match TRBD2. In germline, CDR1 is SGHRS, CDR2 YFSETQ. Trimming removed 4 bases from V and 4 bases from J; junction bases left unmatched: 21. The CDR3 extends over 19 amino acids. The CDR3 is CASSDGGRATQRGLYEQYF. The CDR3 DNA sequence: TGCGCCAGCAGCGACGGCGGGAGGGCTACGCAGAGGGGGCTGTACGAGCAGTACTTC.

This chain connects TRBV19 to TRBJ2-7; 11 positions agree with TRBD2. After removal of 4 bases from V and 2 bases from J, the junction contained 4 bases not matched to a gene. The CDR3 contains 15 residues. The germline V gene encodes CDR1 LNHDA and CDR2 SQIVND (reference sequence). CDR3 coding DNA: TGTGCCAGTAGTAGAGGGACTAGCGGAGCCTACGAGCAGTACTTC. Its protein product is CASSRGTSGAYEQYF.

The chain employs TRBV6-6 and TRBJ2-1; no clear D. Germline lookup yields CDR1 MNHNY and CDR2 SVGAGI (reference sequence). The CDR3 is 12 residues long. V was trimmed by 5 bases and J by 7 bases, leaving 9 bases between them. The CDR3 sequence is CASSLRANEQFF. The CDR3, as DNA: TGTGCCAGCAGTCTGAGAGCAAATGAGCAGTTCTTC.

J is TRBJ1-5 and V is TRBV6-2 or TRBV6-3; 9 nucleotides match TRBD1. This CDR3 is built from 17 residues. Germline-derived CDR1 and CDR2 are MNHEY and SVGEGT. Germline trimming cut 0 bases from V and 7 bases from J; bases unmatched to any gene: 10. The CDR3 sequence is CASSYSTGQGLEQPQHF. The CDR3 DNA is TGTGCCAGCAGTTACTCTACAGGACAGGGGTTGGAACAGCCCCAGCATTTT.

DNA for the CDR3: TGTGCCAGCAGTGGGAGCTCCTACGAGCAGTACTTC. Its translation is CASSGSSYEQYF. The V call is TRBV7-9, the J call TRBJ2-7; D is perhaps TRBD2 (5 bases). This CDR3 is built from 12 residues. Deletions cut 6 bases from V and 0 bases from J, with 6 bases between. Germline CDR1 SEHNR, CDR2 FQNEAQ (reference sequence).

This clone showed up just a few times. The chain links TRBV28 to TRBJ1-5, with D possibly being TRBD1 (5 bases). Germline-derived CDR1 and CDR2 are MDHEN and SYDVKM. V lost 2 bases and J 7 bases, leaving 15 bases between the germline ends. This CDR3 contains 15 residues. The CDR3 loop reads CASSLGGSAAQPQHF. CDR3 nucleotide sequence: TGTGCCAGCAGTTTAGGGGGGTCAGCGGCGCAGCCCCAGCATTTT.

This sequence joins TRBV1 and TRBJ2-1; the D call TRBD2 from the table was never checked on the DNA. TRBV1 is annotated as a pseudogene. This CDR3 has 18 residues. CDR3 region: CTSSQDGAASGGHNEQFF. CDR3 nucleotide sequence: TGCACCAGCAGCCAAGACGGGGCGGCTAGCGGAGGCCACAATGAGCAGTTCTTC.

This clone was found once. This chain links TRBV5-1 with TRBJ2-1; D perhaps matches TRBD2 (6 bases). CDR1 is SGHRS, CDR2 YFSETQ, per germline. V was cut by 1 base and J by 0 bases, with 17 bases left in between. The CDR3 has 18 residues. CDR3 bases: TGCGCCAGCAGCTTGCGCGCCGGGAGCCCGAGCTCCTACAATGAGCAGTTCTTC. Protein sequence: CASSLRAGSPSSYNEQFF. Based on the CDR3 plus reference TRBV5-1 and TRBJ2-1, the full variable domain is KAGVTQTPRYLIKTRGQQVTLSCSPISGHRSVSWYQQTPGQGLQFLFEYFSETQRNKGNFPGRFSGRQFSNSRSEMNVSTLELGDSALYLCASSLRAGSPSSYNEQFFGPGTRLTVL.

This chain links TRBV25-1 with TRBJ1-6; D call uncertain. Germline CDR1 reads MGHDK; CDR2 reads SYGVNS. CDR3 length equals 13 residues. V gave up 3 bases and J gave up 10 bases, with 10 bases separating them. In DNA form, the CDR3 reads TGTGCCAGCAGTGAGAGATTGGAGTCACCCCTCCACTTT. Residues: CASSERLESPLHF.

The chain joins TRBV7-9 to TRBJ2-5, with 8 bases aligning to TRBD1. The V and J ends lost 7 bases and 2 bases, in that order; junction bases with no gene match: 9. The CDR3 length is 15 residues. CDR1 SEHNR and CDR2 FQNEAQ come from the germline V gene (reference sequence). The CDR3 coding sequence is TGTGCCAGCATCAAGGACAGGGCCATTCAAGAGACCCAGTACTTC. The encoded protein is CASIKDRAIQETQYF.

The CDR3 loop reads CAIWRQGVGELFF. The DNA for the CDR3 is TGTGCCATTTGGAGACAGGGAGTCGGGGAGCTGTTTTTT. This chain joins TRBV27 and TRBJ2-2; 7 bases agree with TRBD1. V trimming: 10 bases; J trimming: 7 bases; junction bases outside the gene matches: 9. Germline CDR1 is MNHEY and CDR2 is SMNVEV (reference sequence). The CDR3 is 13 residues long.

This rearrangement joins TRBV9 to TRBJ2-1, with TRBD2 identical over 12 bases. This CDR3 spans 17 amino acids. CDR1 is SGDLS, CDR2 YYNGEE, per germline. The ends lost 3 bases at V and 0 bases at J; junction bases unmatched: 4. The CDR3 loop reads CASSGTSGTSSYNEQFF. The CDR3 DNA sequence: TGTGCCAGCAGCGGGACTAGCGGGACCTCCTCCTACAATGAGCAGTTCTTC.

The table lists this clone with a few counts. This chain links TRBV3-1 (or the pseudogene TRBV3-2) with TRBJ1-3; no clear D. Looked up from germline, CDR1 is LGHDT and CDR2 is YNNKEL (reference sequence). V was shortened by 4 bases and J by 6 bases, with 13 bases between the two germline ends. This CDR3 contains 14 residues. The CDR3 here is CASSLRDIVNTIYF. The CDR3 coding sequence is TGTGCCAGCAGCCTTCGAGATATTGTAAACACCATATATTTT.

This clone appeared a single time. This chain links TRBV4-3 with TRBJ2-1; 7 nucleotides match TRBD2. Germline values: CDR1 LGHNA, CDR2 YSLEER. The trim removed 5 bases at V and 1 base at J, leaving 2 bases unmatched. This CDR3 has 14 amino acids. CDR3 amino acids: CASSSGGSYNEQFF. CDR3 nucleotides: TGCGCCAGCAGCTCCGGGGGGTCCTACAATGAGCAGTTCTTC.

The CDR3 spells CASSPRTGNGYTF. The CDR3 nucleotides are TGTGCCAGCAGCCCAAGGACAGGGAATGGCTACACCTTC. The rearrangement links TRBV3-1 (or the pseudogene TRBV3-2) to TRBJ1-2; 8 nucleotides match TRBD1. V shed 4 bases, J shed 6 bases, and the junction held 4 bases outside the gene matches. Germline assignment: CDR1 LGHDT and CDR2 YNNKEL (reference sequence). The CDR3 length is 13 residues.

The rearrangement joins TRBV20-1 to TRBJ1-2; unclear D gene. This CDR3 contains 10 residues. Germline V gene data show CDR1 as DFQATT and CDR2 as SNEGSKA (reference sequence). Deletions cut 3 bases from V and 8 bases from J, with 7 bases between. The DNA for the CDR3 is TGCAGTGCTAGCTTCTCGGGCTACACCTTC. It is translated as CSASFSGYTF.

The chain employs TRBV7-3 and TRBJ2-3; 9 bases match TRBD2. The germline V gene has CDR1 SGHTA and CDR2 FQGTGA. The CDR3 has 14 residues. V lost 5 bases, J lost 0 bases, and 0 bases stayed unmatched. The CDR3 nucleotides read TGTGCCAGCAGCCTAGCGGGAAGCACAGATACGCAGTATTTT. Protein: CASSLAGSTDTQYF.

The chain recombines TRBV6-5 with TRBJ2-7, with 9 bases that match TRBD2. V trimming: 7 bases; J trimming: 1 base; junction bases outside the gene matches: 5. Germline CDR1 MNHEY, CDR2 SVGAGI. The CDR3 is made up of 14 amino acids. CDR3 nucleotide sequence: TGTGCCAGCAAGCGCGGGAGGGCTTCCTACGAGCAGTACTTC. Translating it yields CASKRGRASYEQYF.

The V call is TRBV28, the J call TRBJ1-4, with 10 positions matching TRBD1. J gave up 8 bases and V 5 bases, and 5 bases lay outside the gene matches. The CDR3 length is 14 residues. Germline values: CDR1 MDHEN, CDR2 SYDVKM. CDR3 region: CASSTRTGGEKLFF. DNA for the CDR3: TGTGCCAGCAGTACGAGGACAGGGGGAGAAAAACTGTTTTTT.